A selection of T cell receptor beta chains follows, all from one sample in a study of blood T cell repertoires in COVID-19. Libraries were prepared by immunoSEQ multiplex PCR; TCRdb keeps only in-frame clonotypes and omits some of them. Of roughly 330,000 clones listed, more than 75% are singletons. Material for sequencing was PBMCs or T cells enriched from blood (not recorded which). These receptors were obtained from a woman aged 30 to 39 who had recovered from COVID-19. CDR3s include the opening cysteine and the closing phenylalanine or tryptophan. A D gene is named only where the DNA matches it firmly. Clone size, where shown, is once, few, many, or a class for clones that have expanded.

D gene,J gene,clone size,V gene,CDR3 DNA,CDR3 protein
NA,TRBJ1-6,few,TRBV5-1,TGCGCCAGCGGGGTGACAGAAAATTCACCCCTCCACTTT,CASGVTENSPLHF
NA,TRBJ1-1,NA,TRBV5-1,TGCGCCAGCAGCCTAGACGGCTCGAACACTGAAGCTTTCTTT,CASSLDGSNTEAFF
NA,TRBJ1-2,NA,TRBV6-5,TGTGCCACCTGTCCCTCAGCTAACTATGGCTACACCTTC,CATCPSANYGYTF
TRBD2,TRBJ2-5,NA,TRBV11-2,TGTGCCAGCAGCTTACTGAGCGGGGCGGGGACCCAGTACTTC,CASSLLSGAGTQYF
NA,TRBJ2-2,NA,TRBV11-2,TGTGCTGAGCAGGGAGGTACCGGGGAGCTGTTTTTT,CAEQGGTGELFF
TRBD1,TRBJ2-3,NA,TRBV5-6,TGTGCCAGCAGCCGACGACAGGGGGTCAGCGCAGATACGCAGTATTTT,CASSRRQGVSADTQYF
TRBD1,TRBJ1-3,NA,TRBV5-1,TGCGCCAGCAGCCTGGGACAGGGGGCGCAAGGAAACACCATATATTTT,CASSLGQGAQGNTIYF
NA,TRBJ1-2,once,TRBV3-1/TRBV3-2,TGTGCCAGCAGCCAAGAACGGGGGTGGAACTATGGCTACACCTTC,CASSQERGWNYGYTF
TRBD1,TRBJ2-1,NA,TRBV18,TGTGCCAGCTCACCACGACAGGGGGCAATCTACAATGAGCAGTTCTTC,CASSPRQGAIYNEQFF
NA,TRBJ1-3,NA,TRBV3-1/TRBV3-2,TGTGCCAGCAGCTTCCACGGGGGGGGAGGCGTCTCTGGAAACACCATATATTTT,CASSFHGGGGVSGNTIYF
NA,TRBJ2-2,NA,TRBV7-9,TGTGCCAGCAGCTTAGCCTCGGTTACCGGGGAGCTGTTTTTT,CASSLASVTGELFF
TRBD1,TRBJ2-5,NA,TRBV24-1,TGTGCCACCAGTGACTCGGGACAGGGGATGGGGGAGACCCAGTACTTC,CATSDSGQGMGETQYF
TRBD1,TRBJ2-7,NA,TRBV4-1,TGCGCCAGCAGCCAAGATGAGGACAGGTCACACTACGAGCAGTACTTC,CASSQDEDRSHYEQYF
TRBD2,TRBJ2-3,NA,TRBV4-3,TGCGCCAGCAGCCAAGGGCCCGCGGGGGGGAAAGATACGCAGTATTTT,CASSQGPAGGKDTQYF
NA,TRBJ1-5,NA,TRBV18,TGTGCCAGCTCACCAATAGCGGAGGACGGGGGATTCCAGCATTTT,CASSPIAEDGGFQHF
NA,TRBJ2-1,NA,TRBV30,TGTGCCTGGAGCCGGGACTTACGGGACAATGAGCAGTTCTTC,CAWSRDLRDNEQFF
NA,TRBJ1-5,NA,TRBV7-8,TGTGCCAGCAGCTTAGAGGCGGGGGGCGCGGGGTCTCAGCCCCAGCATTTT,CASSLEAGGAGSQPQHF
NA,TRBJ2-5,once,TRBV7-9,TGTGCCACCAAGATTGGCCCGCGGGGGACCCAGTACTTC,CATKIGPRGTQYF
NA,TRBJ1-2,NA,TRBV28,TGTGCCAGCAGAATACAGGGAGCCCCCTATGGCTACACCTTC,CASRIQGAPYGYTF
TRBD1,TRBJ2-1,once,TRBV4-2,TGTGCCAGCAGCCGGTTCAGGGGGACGGATGAGCAGTTCTTC,CASSRFRGTDEQFF
TRBD1,TRBJ1-6,NA,TRBV19,TGTGCCAGTAGTATCGGGACAGGGAATTCACCCCTCCACTTT,CASSIGTGNSPLHF
NA,TRBJ1-4,NA,TRBV5-1,TGCGCCAGCAGGGTTGCCTCCCTCGGTGAAAAACTGTTTTTT,CASRVASLGEKLFF
NA,TRBJ1-3,NA,TRBV27,TGTGCCAGCAGTTCTATTCCTGGAAACACCATATATTTT,CASSSIPGNTIYF
TRBD2,TRBJ2-5,NA,TRBV9,TGTGCCGCAATGGGGGGGATCGGCAAAGAGACCCAGTACTTC,CAAMGGIGKETQYF
TRBD2,TRBJ2-3,NA,TRBV4-1,TGCGCCAGCAGCCAAGAGAGACTAGCGCATTCCGATACGCAGTATTTT,CASSQERLAHSDTQYF
NA,TRBJ1-6,NA,TRBV28,TGTGCCAGCAGTCCTTTAGACAGGTTTAATTCACCCCTCCACTTT,CASSPLDRFNSPLHF
TRBD1,TRBJ1-4,NA,TRBV19,TGTGCCAGTAGTACCCTCTTGGAGGGGGCGCCTAATGAAAAACTGTTTTTT,CASSTLLEGAPNEKLFF
NA,TRBJ2-7,NA,TRBV27,TGTGCCAGCAGTTCCCTGGTCCGGGGGAGCAACGAGCAGTACTTC,CASSSLVRGSNEQYF
TRBD2,TRBJ2-1,NA,TRBV2,TGTGCCAGCAATCTAGGGGCTAGCGGGGGGACCGCTTACAATGAGCAGTTCTTC,CASNLGASGGTAYNEQFF
NA,TRBJ2-7,NA,TRBV7-2,TGTGCCAGCGAGGATCAGAGGGGGTCCTACGAGCAGTACTTC,CASEDQRGSYEQYF
NA,TRBJ1-2,NA,TRBV19,TGTGCCAGTAGTATAGTGGCAGGGATGACCTATGGCTACACCTTC,CASSIVAGMTYGYTF
TRBD1,TRBJ1-5,NA,TRBV19,TGTGCCAGTAGACTCCACAGGGGTGGCAATCAGCCCCAGCATTTT,CASRLHRGGNQPQHF
TRBD1,TRBJ1-6,NA,TRBV27,TGTGCCAGCAGTTTTGGGCCAGGGGGCGCGAATTCACCCCTCCACTTT,CASSFGPGGANSPLHF
TRBD1,TRBJ1-2,NA,TRBV5-8,TGTGCCAGCAGGCCGACAGGGGTCTATGGCTACACCTTC,CASRPTGVYGYTF
NA,TRBJ2-5,NA,TRBV4-1,TGCGCCAGCAGCCCTAGTATTTCGGAGACCCAGTACTTC,CASSPSISETQYF
NA,TRBJ2-3,NA,TRBV3-1/TRBV3-2,TGTGCCAGCAGCCTGTTCGCAGGGGGGAGCACAGATACGCAGTATTTT,CASSLFAGGSTDTQYF
TRBD1,TRBJ2-5,NA,TRBV20-1,TGCAGTGCTAGTGGGACAGCCCAAGAGACCCAGTACTTC,CSASGTAQETQYF
TRBD1,TRBJ2-5,NA,TRBV6-5,TGTGCCAGCAGGACAGGGCTCCAAGAGACCCAGTACTTC,CASRTGLQETQYF
NA,TRBJ2-7,NA,TRBV2,TGTGCCAGCGACCGAGAGCGCGGGGTCTACGAGCAGTACTTC,CASDRERGVYEQYF
TRBD2,TRBJ2-5,NA,TRBV6-5,TGTGCCAGCTCGGGCCGCGGGGGACCTCAAGAGACCCAGTACTTC,CASSGRGGPQETQYF
NA,TRBJ1-5,NA,TRBV27,TGTGCCAGCAGTCCGACCTATGACACAAATCAGCCCCAGCATTTT,CASSPTYDTNQPQHF
NA,TRBJ1-1,few,TRBV4-2,TGTGCCAGCAGCCAAGAAGGACTTACGAACACTGAAGCTTTCTTT,CASSQEGLTNTEAFF
TRBD1,TRBJ2-2,NA,TRBV11-3,TGTGCCAGCAGTCCGGGACAGGGGACCACCGGGGAGCTGTTTTTT,CASSPGQGTTGELFF
NA,TRBJ2-1,NA,TRBV5-6,TGTGCCAGCAGCTTACGGGGATGGGTACATGAGCAGTTCTTC,CASSLRGWVHEQFF
NA,TRBJ1-6,NA,TRBV4-2,TGTGCCAGCAGCCAAGGAGGTGGGGCCCCTTCACCCCTCCACTTT,CASSQGGGAPSPLHF
NA,TRBJ1-2,NA,TRBV3-1/TRBV3-2,TGTGCCAGCAGCCAAGACTTTCGGGGGGTGTATGGCTACACCTTC,CASSQDFRGVYGYTF
NA,TRBJ2-3,NA,TRBV4-1,TGCGCCAGCAGGCCGACAGGCACAGATACGCAGTATTTT,CASRPTGTDTQYF
NA,TRBJ1-5,few,TRBV5-6,TGTGCCAGCAGCTTGAACAGTCTCCTAACTCAGCCCCAGCATTTT,CASSLNSLLTQPQHF
NA,TRBJ1-6,NA,TRBV5-1,TGCGCCAGCAGCTATGGCGGGGCAGACCAGCTATCACCCCTCCACTTT,CASSYGGADQLSPLHF